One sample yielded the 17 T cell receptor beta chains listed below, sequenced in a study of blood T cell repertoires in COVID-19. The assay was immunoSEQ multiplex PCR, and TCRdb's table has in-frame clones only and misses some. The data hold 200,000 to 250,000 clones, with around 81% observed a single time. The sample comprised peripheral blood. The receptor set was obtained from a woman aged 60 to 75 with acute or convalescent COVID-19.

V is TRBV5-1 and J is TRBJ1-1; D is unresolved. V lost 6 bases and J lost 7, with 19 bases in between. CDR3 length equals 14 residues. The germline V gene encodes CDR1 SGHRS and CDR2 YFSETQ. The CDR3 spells CASILTHGVGEAFF. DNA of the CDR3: TGCGCCAGCATCCTCACTCACGGGGTGGGTGAAGCTTTCTTT.

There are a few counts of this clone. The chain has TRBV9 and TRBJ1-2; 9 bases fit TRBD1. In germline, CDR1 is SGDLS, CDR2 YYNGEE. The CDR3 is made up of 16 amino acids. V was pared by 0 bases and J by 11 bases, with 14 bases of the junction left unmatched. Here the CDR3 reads CASSVDPTGGGKVYTF. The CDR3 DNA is TGTGCCAGCAGCGTAGACCCGACAGGGGGTGGTAAGGTGTACACCTTC.

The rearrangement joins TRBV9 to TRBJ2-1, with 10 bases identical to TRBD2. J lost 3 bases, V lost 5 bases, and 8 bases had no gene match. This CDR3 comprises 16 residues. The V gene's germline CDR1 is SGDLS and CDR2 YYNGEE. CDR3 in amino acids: CASSSGGPSLYNEQFF. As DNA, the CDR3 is TGTGCCAGCAGTAGCGGGGGGCCCTCACTCTACAATGAGCAGTTCTTC.

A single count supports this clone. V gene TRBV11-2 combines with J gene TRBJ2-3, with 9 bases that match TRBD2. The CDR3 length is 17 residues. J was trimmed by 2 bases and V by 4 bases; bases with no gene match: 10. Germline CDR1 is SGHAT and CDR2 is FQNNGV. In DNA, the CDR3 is TGTGCCAGCAGCTACCTTACGACTAGCGGATCCACAGATACGCAGTATTTT. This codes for CASSYLTTSGSTDTQYF.

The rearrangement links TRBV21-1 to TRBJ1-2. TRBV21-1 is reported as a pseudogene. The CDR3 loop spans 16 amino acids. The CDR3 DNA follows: TGTGCCAGCAGCAAGGAAGGTGTCACGGGAATATCGGGCTACACCTTC. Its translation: CASSKEGVTGISGYTF.

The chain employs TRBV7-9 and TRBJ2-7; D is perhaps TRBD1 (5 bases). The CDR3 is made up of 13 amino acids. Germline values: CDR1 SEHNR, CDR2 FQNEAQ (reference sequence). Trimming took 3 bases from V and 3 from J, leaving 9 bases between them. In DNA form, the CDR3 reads TGTGCCAGCAGCTTTACCCAGGGCTACGAGCAGTACTTC. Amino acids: CASSFTQGYEQYF.

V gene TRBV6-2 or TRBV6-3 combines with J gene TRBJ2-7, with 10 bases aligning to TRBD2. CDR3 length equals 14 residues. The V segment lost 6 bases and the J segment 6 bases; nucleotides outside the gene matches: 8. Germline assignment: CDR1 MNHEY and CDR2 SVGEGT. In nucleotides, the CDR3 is TGTGCCAGCAGCGAAGCGGGGGGGCCACGCGAGCAGTACTTC. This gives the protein CASSEAGGPREQYF.

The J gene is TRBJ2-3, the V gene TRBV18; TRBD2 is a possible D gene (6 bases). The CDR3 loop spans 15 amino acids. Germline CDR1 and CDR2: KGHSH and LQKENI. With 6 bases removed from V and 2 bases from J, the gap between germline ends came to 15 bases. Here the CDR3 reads CASSYLAEATDTQYF. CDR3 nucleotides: TGTGCCAGCTCGTATTTAGCGGAAGCCACAGATACGCAGTATTTT.

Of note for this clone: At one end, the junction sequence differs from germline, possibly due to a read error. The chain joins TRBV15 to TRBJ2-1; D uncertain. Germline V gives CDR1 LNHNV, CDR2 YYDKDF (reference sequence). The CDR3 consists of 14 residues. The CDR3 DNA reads TGTGCCACCAGCAGAGCCCGGTCCTCCAATGAGCAGTTCTTC. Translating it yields CATSRARSSNEQFF.

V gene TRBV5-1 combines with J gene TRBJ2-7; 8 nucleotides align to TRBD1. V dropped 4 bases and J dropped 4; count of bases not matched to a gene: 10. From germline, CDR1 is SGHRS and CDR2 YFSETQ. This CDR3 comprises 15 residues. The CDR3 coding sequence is TGCGCCAGCAGCCAGGAAGGGACAGGCAGGTACGAGCAGTACTTC. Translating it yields CASSQEGTGRYEQYF.

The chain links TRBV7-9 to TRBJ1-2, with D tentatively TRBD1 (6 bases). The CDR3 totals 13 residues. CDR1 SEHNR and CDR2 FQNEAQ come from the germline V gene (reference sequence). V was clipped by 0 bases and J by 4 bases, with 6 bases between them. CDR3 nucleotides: TGTGCCAGCAGCTTAGCCAGGGGCTATGGCTACACCTTC. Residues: CASSLARGYGYTF.

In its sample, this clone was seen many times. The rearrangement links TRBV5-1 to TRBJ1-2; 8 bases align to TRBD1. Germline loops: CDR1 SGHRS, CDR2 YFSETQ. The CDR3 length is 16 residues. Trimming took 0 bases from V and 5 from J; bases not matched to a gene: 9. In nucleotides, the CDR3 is TGCGCCAGCAGCTTGGATGAAACAGGGGGGAAGTATGGCTACACCTTC. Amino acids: CASSLDETGGKYGYTF.

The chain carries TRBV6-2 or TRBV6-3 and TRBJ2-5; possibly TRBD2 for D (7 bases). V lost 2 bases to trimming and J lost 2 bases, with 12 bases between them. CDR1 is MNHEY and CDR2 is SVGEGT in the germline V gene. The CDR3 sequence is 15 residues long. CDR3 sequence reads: CASSYGGAGQETQYF. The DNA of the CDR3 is TGTGCCAGCAGTTACGGGGGGGCGGGACAAGAGACCCAGTACTTC.

This CDR3 is CASSPYYSGAYTDTQYF. DNA of the CDR3: TGTGCCAGCTCACCATATTATAGCGGGGCTTACACAGATACGCAGTATTTT. The chain combines TRBV18 with TRBJ2-3; 8 nucleotides match TRBD2. The junction had 9 bases not matched to a gene; V was cut back by 2 bases and J by 2 bases. The CDR3 runs to 17 residues. Per germline, CDR1 KGHSH and CDR2 LQKENI. The full variable domain, completed using reference TRBV18 and TRBJ2-3, is NAGVMQNPRHLVRRRGQEARLRCSPMKGHSHVYWYRQLPEEGLKFMVYLQKENIIDESGMPKERFSAEFPKEGPSILRIQQVVRGDSAAYFCASSPYYSGAYTDTQYFGPGTRLTVL.

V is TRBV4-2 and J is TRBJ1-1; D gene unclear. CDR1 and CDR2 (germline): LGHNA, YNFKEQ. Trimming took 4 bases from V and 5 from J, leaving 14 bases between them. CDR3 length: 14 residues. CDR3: CASSPGMDATEAFF. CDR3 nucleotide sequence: TGTGCCAGCAGCCCCGGGATGGATGCGACTGAAGCTTTCTTT.

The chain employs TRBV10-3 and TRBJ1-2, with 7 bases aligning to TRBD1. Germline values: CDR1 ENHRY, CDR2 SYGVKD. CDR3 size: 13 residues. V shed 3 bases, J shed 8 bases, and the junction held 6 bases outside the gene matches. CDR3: CAISETGVRGYTF. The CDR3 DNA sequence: TGTGCCATCAGTGAAACAGGGGTTAGGGGCTACACCTTC.

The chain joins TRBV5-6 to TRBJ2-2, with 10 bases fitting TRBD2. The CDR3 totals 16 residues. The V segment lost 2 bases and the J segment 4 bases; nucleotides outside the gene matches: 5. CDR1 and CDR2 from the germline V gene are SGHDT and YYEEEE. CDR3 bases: TGTGCCAGCAGCTTTAGCGGGGGGCGACGCACCGGGGAGCTGTTTTTT. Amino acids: CASSFSGGRRTGELFF. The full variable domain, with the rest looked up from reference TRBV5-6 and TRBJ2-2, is DAGVTQSPTHLIKTRGQQVTLRCSPKSGHDTVSWYQQALGQGPQFIFQYYEEEERQRGNFPDRFSGHQFPNYSSELNVNALLLGDSALYLCASSFSGGRRTGELFFGEGSRLTVL.